This T cell receptor (beta chain) is drawn from a study of T cells in Graves' hyperthyroidism and ophthalmopathy. CDR1 is DFQATT and CDR2 is SNEGSKA in the germline V gene (reference sequence). This CDR3 is built from 14 residues. The V end lost 6 bases, the J end lost 2 bases, and 17 bases lay between the germline ends. What was amplified from RNA transcripts were TCR beta CDR3 regions. The HTBI primer set drove a first-round RT-PCR of the TCR CDR3. TCRdb re-derived calls from the multiplex PCR reads in MiXCR, one entry per CDR3 protein. The repertoire consists of roughly 420,000 distinct CDR3 sequences, with around 15% occurring once and the leading ten covering more than 4.5%. This clonotype has a count of ten or more.

The V call is TRBV20-1, the J call TRBJ2-7; D is unclear. This clonotype was obtained from a woman between 18 and 30 years old with Graves' hyperthyroidism. Material for sequencing was blood. The CDR3 DNA is TGCAGTGCCTCTATCGTCCCCCCCACCTACGAGCAGTACTTC. Translating gives CSASIVPPTYEQYF.